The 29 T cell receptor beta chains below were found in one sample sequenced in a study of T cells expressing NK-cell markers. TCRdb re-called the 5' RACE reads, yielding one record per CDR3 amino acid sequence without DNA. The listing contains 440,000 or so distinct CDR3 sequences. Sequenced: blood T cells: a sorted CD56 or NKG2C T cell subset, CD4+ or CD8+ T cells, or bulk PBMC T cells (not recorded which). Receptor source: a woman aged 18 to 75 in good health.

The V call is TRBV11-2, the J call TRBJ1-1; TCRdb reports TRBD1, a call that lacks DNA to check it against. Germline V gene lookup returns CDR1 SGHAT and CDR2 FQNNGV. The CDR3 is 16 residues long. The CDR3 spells CASGSQFYRDRGKAFF.

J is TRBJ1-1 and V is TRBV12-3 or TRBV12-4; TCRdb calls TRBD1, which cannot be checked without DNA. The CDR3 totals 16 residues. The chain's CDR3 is CASSRPGHGMNTEAFF.

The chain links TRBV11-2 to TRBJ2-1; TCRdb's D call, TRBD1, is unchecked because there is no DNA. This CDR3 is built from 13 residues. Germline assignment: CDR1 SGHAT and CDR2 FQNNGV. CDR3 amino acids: CASSWAGMDEQFF.

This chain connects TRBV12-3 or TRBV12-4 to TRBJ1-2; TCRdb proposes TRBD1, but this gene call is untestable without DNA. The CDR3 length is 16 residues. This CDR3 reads CASSLFHGGDYYGYTF.

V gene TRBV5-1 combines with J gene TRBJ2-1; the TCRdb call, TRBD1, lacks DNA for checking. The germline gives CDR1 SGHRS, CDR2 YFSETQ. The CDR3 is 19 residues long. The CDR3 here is CASSLAGTGPLRSYNEQFF.

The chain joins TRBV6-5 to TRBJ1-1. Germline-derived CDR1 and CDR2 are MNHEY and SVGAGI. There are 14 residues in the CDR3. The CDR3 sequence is CASSYYRLNTEAFF.

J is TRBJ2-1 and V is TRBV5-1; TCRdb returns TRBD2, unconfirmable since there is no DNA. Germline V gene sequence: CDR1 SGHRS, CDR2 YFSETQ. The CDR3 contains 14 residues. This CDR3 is CASSLMEAGNEQFF.

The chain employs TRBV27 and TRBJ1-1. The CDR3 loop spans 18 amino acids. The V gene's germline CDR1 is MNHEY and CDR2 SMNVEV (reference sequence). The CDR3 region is CASSFLGHPPILNTEAFF.

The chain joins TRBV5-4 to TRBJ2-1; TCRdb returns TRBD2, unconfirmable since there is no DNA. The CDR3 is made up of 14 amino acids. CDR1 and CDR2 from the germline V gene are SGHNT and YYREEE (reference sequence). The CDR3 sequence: CASHNSGSYNEQFF.

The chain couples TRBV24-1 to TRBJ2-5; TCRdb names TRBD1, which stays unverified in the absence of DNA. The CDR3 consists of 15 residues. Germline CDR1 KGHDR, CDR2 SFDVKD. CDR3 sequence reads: CATSVPGGSQETQYF.

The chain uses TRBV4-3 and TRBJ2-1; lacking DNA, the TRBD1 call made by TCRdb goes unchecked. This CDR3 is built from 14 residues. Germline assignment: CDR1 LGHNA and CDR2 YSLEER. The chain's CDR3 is CASSPQGPHNEQFF.

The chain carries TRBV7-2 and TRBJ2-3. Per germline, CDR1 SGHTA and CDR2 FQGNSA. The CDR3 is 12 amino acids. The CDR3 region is CASSPFKDTQYF.

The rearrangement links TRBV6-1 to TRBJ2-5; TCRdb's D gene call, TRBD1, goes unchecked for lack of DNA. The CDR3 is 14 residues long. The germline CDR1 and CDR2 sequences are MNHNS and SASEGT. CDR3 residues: CASNVAGAGETQYF.

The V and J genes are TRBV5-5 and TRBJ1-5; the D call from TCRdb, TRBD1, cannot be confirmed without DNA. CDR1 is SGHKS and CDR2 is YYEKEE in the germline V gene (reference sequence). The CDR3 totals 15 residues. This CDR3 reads CASSLGGLGGQPQHF.

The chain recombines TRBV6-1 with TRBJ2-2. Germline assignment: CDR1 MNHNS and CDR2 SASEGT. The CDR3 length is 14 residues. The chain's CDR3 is CASIRTPDTGELFF.

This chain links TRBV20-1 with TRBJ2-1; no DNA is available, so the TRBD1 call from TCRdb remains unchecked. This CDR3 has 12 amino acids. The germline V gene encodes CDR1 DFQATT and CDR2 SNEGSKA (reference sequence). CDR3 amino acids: CSARAGQNEQFF.

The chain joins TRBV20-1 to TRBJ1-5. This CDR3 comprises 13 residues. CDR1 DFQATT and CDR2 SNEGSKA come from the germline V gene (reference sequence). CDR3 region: CSARDPAGQPQHF.

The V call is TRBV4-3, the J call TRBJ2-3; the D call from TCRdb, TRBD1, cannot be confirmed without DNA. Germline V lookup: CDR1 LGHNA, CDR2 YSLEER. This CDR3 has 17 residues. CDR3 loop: CASSQVYGTDYTDTQYF.

This CDR3 reads CASSWQPGRAFF. This rearrangement joins TRBV5-8 to TRBJ1-1. The CDR3 extends over 12 amino acids. Germline values: CDR1 SGHTS, CDR2 YDEGEE.

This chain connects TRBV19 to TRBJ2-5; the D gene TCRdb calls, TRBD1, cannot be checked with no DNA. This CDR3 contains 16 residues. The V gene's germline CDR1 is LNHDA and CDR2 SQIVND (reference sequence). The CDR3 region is CASSMVWDRNQETQYF.

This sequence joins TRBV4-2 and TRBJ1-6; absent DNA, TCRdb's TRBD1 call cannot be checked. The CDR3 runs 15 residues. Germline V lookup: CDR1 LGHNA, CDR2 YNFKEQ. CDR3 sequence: CASSQGGQGDSPLHF.

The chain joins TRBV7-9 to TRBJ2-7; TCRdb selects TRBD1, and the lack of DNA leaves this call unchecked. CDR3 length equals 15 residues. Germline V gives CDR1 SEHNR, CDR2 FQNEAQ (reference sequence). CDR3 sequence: CASSSDGGSSYEQYF.

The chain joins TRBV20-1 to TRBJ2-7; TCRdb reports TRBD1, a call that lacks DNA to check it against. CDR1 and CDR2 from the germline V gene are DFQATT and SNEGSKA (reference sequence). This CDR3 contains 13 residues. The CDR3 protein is CSALGGADSEQYF.

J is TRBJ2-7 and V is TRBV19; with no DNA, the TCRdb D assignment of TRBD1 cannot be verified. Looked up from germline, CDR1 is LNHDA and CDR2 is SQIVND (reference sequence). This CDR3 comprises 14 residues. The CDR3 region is CASSFWGTGYEQYF. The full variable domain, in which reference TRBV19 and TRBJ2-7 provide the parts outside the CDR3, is DGGITQSPKYLFRKEGQNVTLSCEQNLNHDAMYWYRQDPGQGLRLIYYSQIVNDFQKGDIAEGYSVSREKKESFPLTVTSAQKNPTAFYLCASSFWGTGYEQYFGPGTRLTVT.

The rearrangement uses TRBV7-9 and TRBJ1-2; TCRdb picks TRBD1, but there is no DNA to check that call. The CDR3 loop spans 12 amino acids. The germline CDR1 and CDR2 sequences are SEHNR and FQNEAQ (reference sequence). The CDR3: CASSFPVEGYTF.

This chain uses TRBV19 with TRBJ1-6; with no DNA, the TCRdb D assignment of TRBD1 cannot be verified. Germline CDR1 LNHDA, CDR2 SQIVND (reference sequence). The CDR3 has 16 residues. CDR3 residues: CASTRGGAAQNSPLHF.

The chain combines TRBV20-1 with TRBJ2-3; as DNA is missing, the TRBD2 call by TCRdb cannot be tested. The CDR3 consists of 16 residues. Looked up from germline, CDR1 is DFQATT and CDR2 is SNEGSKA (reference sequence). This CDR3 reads CSARGTSEGGTDTQYF.

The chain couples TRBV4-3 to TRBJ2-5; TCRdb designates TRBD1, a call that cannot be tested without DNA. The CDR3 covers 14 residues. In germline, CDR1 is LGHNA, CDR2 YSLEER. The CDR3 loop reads CASSQAGEVETQYF.

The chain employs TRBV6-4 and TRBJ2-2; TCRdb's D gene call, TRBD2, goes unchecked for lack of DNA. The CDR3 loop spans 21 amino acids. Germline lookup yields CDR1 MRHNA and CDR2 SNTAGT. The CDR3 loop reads CASRSFFPRASGRAQTGELFF.